This TCR beta chain was sequenced for a study of shared T cell receptors in the human thymus. V shed 6 bases, J shed 0 bases, and the junction held 5 bases outside the gene matches. Germline lookup yields CDR1 ENHRY and CDR2 SYGVKD. CDR3 length: 16 residues. TCRdb's copy holds only in-frame clones and misses some; the assay was immunoSEQ multiplex PCR. The sample holds 650,000 to 950,000 clones, 70% to 90% seen once. The sample also formed part of further work on human thymus T cells.

V is TRBV10-3 and J is TRBJ1-3; the match to TRBD1 covers 10 bases. This sequence was found in a girl under two years old with a congenital heart defect. Source material: thymocytes. Here the CDR3 reads CAIRKGQGISGNTIYF. CDR3 nucleotides: TGTGCCATCAGGAAGGGACAGGGGATCTCTGGAAACACCATATATTTT.